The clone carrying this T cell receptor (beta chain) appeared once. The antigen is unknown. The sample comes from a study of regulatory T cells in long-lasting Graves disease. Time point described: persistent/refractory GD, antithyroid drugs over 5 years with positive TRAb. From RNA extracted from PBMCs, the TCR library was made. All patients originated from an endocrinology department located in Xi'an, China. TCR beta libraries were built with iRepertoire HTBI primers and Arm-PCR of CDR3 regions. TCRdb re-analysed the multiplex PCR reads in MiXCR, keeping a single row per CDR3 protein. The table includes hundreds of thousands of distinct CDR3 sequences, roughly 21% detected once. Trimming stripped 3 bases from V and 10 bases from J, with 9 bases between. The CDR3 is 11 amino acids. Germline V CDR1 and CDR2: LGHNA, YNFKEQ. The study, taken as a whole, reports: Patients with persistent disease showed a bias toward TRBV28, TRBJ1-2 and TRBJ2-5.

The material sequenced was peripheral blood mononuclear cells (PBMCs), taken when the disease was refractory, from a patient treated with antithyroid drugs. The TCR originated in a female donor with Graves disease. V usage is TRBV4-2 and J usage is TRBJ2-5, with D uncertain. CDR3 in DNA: TGTGCCAGCAGCCAGGGGTCTTTCCAGTACTTC. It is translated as CASSQGSFQYF.